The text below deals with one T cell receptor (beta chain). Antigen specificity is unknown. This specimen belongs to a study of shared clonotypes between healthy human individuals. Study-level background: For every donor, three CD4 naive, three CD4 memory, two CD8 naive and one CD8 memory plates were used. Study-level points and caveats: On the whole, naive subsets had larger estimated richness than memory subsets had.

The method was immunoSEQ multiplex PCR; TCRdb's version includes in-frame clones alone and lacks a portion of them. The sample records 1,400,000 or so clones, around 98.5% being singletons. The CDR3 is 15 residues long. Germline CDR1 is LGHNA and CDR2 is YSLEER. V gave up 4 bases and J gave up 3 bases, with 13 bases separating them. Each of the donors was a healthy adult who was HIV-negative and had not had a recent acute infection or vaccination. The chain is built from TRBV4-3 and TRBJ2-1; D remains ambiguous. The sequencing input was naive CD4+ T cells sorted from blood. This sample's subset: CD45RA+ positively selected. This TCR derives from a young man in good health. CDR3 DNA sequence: TGCGCCAGCAGCCCCCAACTGACTGACTACAATGAGCAGTTCTTC. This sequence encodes CASSPQLTDYNEQFF.